This TCR beta chain was captured in a study of Graves' ophthalmopathy and Graves' hyperthyroidism. The CDR3 totals 15 residues. The trim removed 3 bases at V and 4 bases at J, leaving 9 bases unmatched. Germline V CDR1 and CDR2: GTSNPN, SVGIG (reference sequence). This clonotype was observed at least ten times. Clinical symptoms, serum thyroxine, TRAb, thyroid ultrasound and orbital computed tomography formed the basis of diagnosis. RNA transcripts provided the template for amplifying TCR beta CDR3 regions. The library came from an HTBI-primed first-round RT-PCR and a second-round multiplex PCR. TCRdb reanalysed the multiplex PCR reads using MiXCR and keeps one entry per CDR3 protein. The table has 350,000 to 400,000 distinct CDR3 sequences, around 17% seen once.

Sequenced: peripheral blood. This chain uses TRBV30 with TRBJ1-2; 9 bases align to TRBD1. The TCR sequence derives from a woman aged 18-30 years with Graves' ophthalmopathy. In nucleotides, the CDR3 is TGTGCCTGGAGCGCCACCGGGACAGGGTCCTATGGCTACACCTTC. Translated: CAWSATGTGSYGYTF.